The 4 T cell receptor beta chains reported below all come from one sample, sequenced in a study of early T cells in non-severe SARS-CoV-2 infection. MiXCR was run by TCRdb on the 5' RACE reads, yielding one entry per CDR3 protein. In the table there are around 27,000 distinct CDR3 sequences, roughly 5.7% of which are singletons. Sequenced input: whole blood. The receptors here all came from an adult who was a healthcare worker with PCR-confirmed SARS-CoV-2 infection or an uninfected control (not recorded which).

This clonotype was seen at least ten times. The V and J genes are TRBV29-1 and TRBJ1-6; a possible D gene is TRBD1 (6 bases). The CDR3 is made up of 13 amino acids. Between the trimmed V and J ends, which lost 4 bases and 7 bases, there was a span of 11 bases. Germline V gene sequence: CDR1 SQVTM, CDR2 ANQGSEA. This chain's CDR3 is CSVGEGGNSPLHF. The CDR3 coding sequence is TGCAGCGTTGGCGAGGGGGGCAATTCACCCCTCCACTTT. Using reference TRBV29-1 and TRBJ1-6 for the parts outside the CDR3, the full variable domain is SAVISQKPSRDICQRGTSLTIQCQVDSQVTMMFWYRQQPGQSLTLIATANQGSEATYESGFVIDKFPISRPNLTFSTLTVSNMSPEDSSIYLCSVGEGGNSPLHFGNGTRLTVT.

This clonotype came up many times. The chain combines TRBV7-3 with TRBJ2-3, with 10 bases matching TRBD2. Losses at the gene ends were 1 base for V and 1 base for J; bases not matched to a gene: 14. The CDR3 totals 20 residues. Looked up from germline, CDR1 is SGHTA and CDR2 is FQGTGA. CDR3 sequence: CASSLNGWSSGGLGTDTQYF. The CDR3 DNA is TGTGCCAGCAGCTTAAATGGGTGGTCTAGCGGGGGCCTGGGCACAGATACGCAGTATTTT.

This clonotype was observed at least ten times. The rearrangement links TRBV12-3 or TRBV12-4 to TRBJ2-7, with a possible D match to TRBD2 (5 bases). The ends were cut back, 6 bases at V and 3 bases at J, with 12 bases in the middle. This CDR3 contains 13 residues. The CDR3 DNA reads as TGTGCCAGCAGCCCGGACTCCTTCTACGAGCAGTACTTC. Translated: CASSPDSFYEQYF.

This clonotype was seen repeatedly, ten times or more. The chain carries TRBV7-8 and TRBJ2-3, with D tentatively TRBD2 (5 bases). The CDR3 has 14 amino acids. Looked up from germline, CDR1 is SGHVS and CDR2 is FQNEAQ. The ends were cut back, 4 bases at V and 4 bases at J, with 12 bases in the middle. The CDR3 coding sequence is TGTGCCAGCAGCTCGAGGATGGAGGCAGATACGCAGTATTTT. It encodes CASSSRMEADTQYF.